This T cell receptor beta chain was identified in a study of blood T cell repertoires in COVID-19. Study background: The origin of the acute and convalescent COVID-19 samples was the United States, Italy and Spain.

In the original analysis: Amplification from reference gene primers served as the basis for estimated nucleated cell counts. Using immunoSEQ multiplex PCR, the repertoire was profiled, and TCRdb retains in-frame clones only, with some absent. V and J calls and clone size are copied from that table; D and trimming were computed from the DNA. The sample includes hundreds of thousands of clones, roughly 91% seen only once; the top ten take over 7.5%. Participants were aged roughly 18 to 90 years, lived in 24 US areas, and enrolled virtually. Self-reported history from a screening survey and questionnaire set each donor's cohort. The TCR comes from a man aged 40-55 years who had recovered from COVID-19. Input material: PBMCs or T cells enriched from blood (not recorded which).

The CDR3 is CASRRLLGPEQFF. CDR3 bases: TGTGCCAGCAGACGACTCCTAGGTCCCGAGCAGTTCTTC. This rearrangement joins TRBV6-5 to TRBJ2-1; D is unresolved. Germline V gene lookup returns CDR1 MNHEY and CDR2 SVGAGI. This CDR3 has 13 residues. The V end lost 6 bases, the J end lost 10 bases, and 16 bases lay between the germline ends.